This T cell receptor beta chain appears in the sequencing data of a study of beta chain features in type 1 diabetes. Reverse transcription of all isolated RNA meant that expressed TCRB transcripts were sequenced. Here immunoSEQ multiplex PCR was the method, and the copy in TCRdb shows in-frame clones only, minus some. The sample yields fewer than 65,000 clones, approximately 62% seen once. V dropped 6 bases and J dropped 0 bases, with 11 bases sitting between them. Germline-derived CDR1 and CDR2 are MNHEY and SMNVEV (reference sequence). This CDR3 contains 14 residues. Material for sequencing was Tregs from blood. The genes are TRBV27 and TRBJ1-2; unclear D gene. The source is a woman younger than 35 in good health. CDR3 amino acids: CASRDTLANYGYTF. CDR3 nucleotides: TGTGCCAGCAGAGACACTTTAGCTAACTATGGCTACACCTTC.